This T cell receptor (beta chain) was sequenced in a study of cytomegalovirus exposure and HLA in healthy donors. On this clone itself: The antigen remains undetermined.

The PCR made use of 60 Vbeta and 13 Jbeta primers. Assay used: immunoSEQ multiplex PCR; TCRdb lists only in-frame clones, some missing. This sample has approximately 100,000 clones, with around 80% found just once. Study observations and caveats: For cytomegalovirus status, the classifier reportedly gave diagnoses with high specificity and sensitivity.

V was trimmed by 4 bases and J by 3 bases, leaving 11 bases between them. This CDR3 is 13 amino acids long. Per germline, CDR1 SGHRS and CDR2 YFSETQ. This clonotype was obtained from a woman in her late teens or twenties in good health and CMV-seropositive. Input material: PBMCs. V usage is TRBV5-1 and J usage is TRBJ2-7, with D possibly being TRBD1 (6 bases). The CDR3 nucleotides are TGCGCCAGCAGCCCCGACAGGAACTACGAGCAGTACTTC. Amino acid sequence: CASSPDRNYEQYF.